The clone carrying this TCR beta chain was seen a few times. Its antigen is still unknown. This record belongs to a study of cytomegalovirus exposure and HLA in healthy donors. 13 Jbeta primers and 60 Vbeta primers were used for the PCR. Assay: immunoSEQ multiplex PCR; the TCRdb copy retains only in-frame clones and omits some. Of 150,000 or so clones in the sample, around 79% were seen once. V was trimmed by 2 bases and J by 0 bases, leaving 9 bases between them. Germline assignment: CDR1 SGHDN and CDR2 FVKESK. This CDR3 is 15 amino acids long. Broader study findings: In the analysis, some V segments, TRBV6-2 and TRBV6-3 included, were excluded as indistinguishable.

The chain has TRBV14 and TRBJ2-3; D remains ambiguous. Sample: PBMCs. The clonotype was recovered from a male donor in good health and CMV-seronegative. As DNA, the CDR3 is TGTGCCAGCAGCCAACAACCTACTAGCACAGATACGCAGTATTTT. Its translation is CASSQQPTSTDTQYF.